This T cell receptor beta chain was obtained from a study of control samples from healthy donors and cancer patients. Germline V gives CDR1 SGHAT, CDR2 FQNNGV. The CDR3 contains 14 residues. J gave up 5 bases and V 2 bases, and 3 bases lay outside the gene matches. The repertoire was sequenced with immunoSEQ multiplex PCR; TCRdb's copy has only in-frame clones and lacks some. This table holds just over 50,000 clones, 85% to 90% found once. The chain recombines TRBV11-2 with TRBJ2-5, with TRBD1 matching over 9 bases. This sequence was found in a man aged 50 to 59 with head and neck cancer. The sample comprised PBMCs. CDR3 sequence (DNA): TGTGCCAGCAGCTTAACAGGGGGCGGGGAGACCCAGTACTTC. Translation gives CASSLTGGGETQYF.